This T cell receptor (beta chain) was captured by sequencing in a study of early T cells in non-severe SARS-CoV-2 infection. TCRdb recomputed calls from the 5' RACE reads with MiXCR, one row per CDR3 protein. Found here are about 100,000 distinct CDR3 sequences, around 13% of them singletons; the top ten hold about 2%. The germline V gene encodes CDR1 MDHEN and CDR2 SYDVKM. The CDR3 consists of 17 residues. V gave up 3 bases and J gave up 0 bases, with 15 bases separating them. Study-wide results and caveats: Using VDJdb, the matching emphasized anti-spike CD8 responses while missing private and CD4 specificities.

As regards this clonotype: The antigen is undetermined.

The receptor was isolated from an adult who was a healthcare worker with PCR-confirmed SARS-CoV-2 infection or an uninfected control (not recorded which). The material sequenced was whole blood. The chain couples TRBV28 to TRBJ2-4; D call uncertain. The CDR3 loop is CASSFDVISKAKNIQYF. The DNA for the CDR3 is TGTGCCAGCAGTTTCGATGTAATAAGCAAAGCCAAAAACATTCAGTACTTC.